The clone carrying this T cell receptor beta chain was detected a few times. Its antigen is as yet unknown. The data stem from a study of T cells in Graves' hyperthyroidism and ophthalmopathy. General study findings and limits: Ophthalmopathy was identified by the model a median about 6.4 months ahead of onset. Most clonotypes that expanded in the thyroid above 0.001 also showed up in blood.

Diagnoses were made from clinical symptoms, serum measures (thyroxine and TRAb), thyroid ultrasound and orbital computed tomography. The CDR3 consists of 15 residues. The germline CDR1 and CDR2 sequences are MGHRA and YSYEKL. The germline V and J ends were trimmed by 0 bases and 3 bases, with 10 bases remaining between them. RNA transcripts yielded amplified TCR beta CDR3 regions. HTBI primers were used for first-round RT-PCR of the TCR CDR3. TCRdb re-called the multiplex PCR reads with MiXCR, one entry per CDR3 protein. The sample includes about 420,000 distinct CDR3 sequences, 12% to 15% seen only once; the top ten take about 5%.

This chain joins TRBV4-1 and TRBJ2-3; possibly TRBD2 for D (6 bases). Sequences were obtained from blood. This TCR was sampled from a woman younger than 30 with Graves' hyperthyroidism. The chain's CDR3 is CASSQDGLRTDTQYF. Here the CDR3 DNA reads TGCGCCAGCAGCCAAGATGGACTAAGGACAGATACGCAGTATTTT.